A single sample is the source of the 9 T cell receptor beta chains below, sequenced in a study of long-term antiretroviral therapy in people with HIV (dated by TCRdb to between 2021 and 2023). Sequencing of the TRB variable region was done with the immunoSEQ hsTCRB v3.0 assay at survey level resolution. Imported from immuneACCESS, the table was reduced by TCRdb to in-frame sequences with V and J called. These copies leave out some clones; in studies compared against another copy, an unresolved V gene accounts for under half, and the cause of the remainder is not known. The sample table holds roughly 30,000 clones, of which approximately 93% were seen once. The top ten clones comprise 5.5% to 7% of the sample. Sample: unsorted PBMCs, taken 6.5 years after starting antiretroviral therapy. The receptors here all came from a woman between 35 and 50 years old with HIV.

The chain employs TRBV7-2 and TRBJ2-1; 15 bases map to TRBD2. With 5 bases clipped from V and 3 bases from J, the junction kept 5 bases outside the gene matches. This CDR3 is built from 17 residues. CDR1 and CDR2 (germline): SGHTA, FQGNSA. As DNA, the CDR3 is TGTGCCAGCAGCACGGGACTAGCGGGGGGCAACTACAATGAGCAGTTCTTC. Its protein product is CASSTGLAGGNYNEQFF.

This chain joins TRBV19 and TRBJ2-3; TRBD1 matches 10 bases. J was trimmed by 1 base and V by 5 bases; bases with no gene match: 6. Per the germline V gene, CDR1 is LNHDA and CDR2 is SQIVND (reference sequence). CDR3 length equals 16 residues. Here the CDR3 reads CASSPRDRGRTDTQYF. The CDR3 DNA sequence: TGTGCCAGTAGTCCCCGGGACAGGGGACGCACAGATACGCAGTATTTT. Using reference TRBV19 and TRBJ2-3 for the parts outside the CDR3, the full variable domain is DGGITQSPKYLFRKEGQNVTLSCEQNLNHDAMYWYRQDPGQGLRLIYYSQIVNDFQKGDIAEGYSVSREKKESFPLTVTSAQKNPTAFYLCASSPRDRGRTDTQYFGPGTRLTVL.

The chain combines TRBV15 with TRBJ2-7, with a possible D match to TRBD1 (6 bases). Trimming took 1 base from V and 3 from J, leaving 13 bases between them. Germline-derived CDR1 and CDR2 are LNHNV and YYDKDF (reference sequence). This CDR3 has 15 amino acids. The CDR3 loop is CATSRARTEGYEQYF. CDR3 nucleotide sequence: TGTGCCACCAGCAGAGCCCGGACAGAGGGCTACGAGCAGTACTTC. Full variable domain (remainder filled in from reference TRBV15 and TRBJ2-7): DAMVIQNPRYQVTQFGKPVTLSCSQTLNHNVMYWYQQKSSQAPKLLFHYYDKDFNNEADTPDNFQSRRPNTSFCFLDIRSPGLGDTAMYLCATSRARTEGYEQYFGPGTRLTVT.

The J gene is TRBJ1-1, the V gene TRBV5-1, with D unclear. The V and J ends lost 0 bases and 1 base respectively, with 10 bases between them. Germline lookup yields CDR1 SGHRS and CDR2 YFSETQ. This CDR3 region has 15 residues. Here the CDR3 reads CASSLEAGANTEAFF. The CDR3 coding sequence is TGCGCCAGCAGCTTGGAGGCAGGAGCGAACACTGAAGCTTTCTTT.

The V and J genes are TRBV7-2 and TRBJ1-6, with D uncertain. The germline gives CDR1 SGHTA, CDR2 FQGNSA. The V end lost 5 bases, the J end lost 5 bases, and 13 bases lay between the germline ends. The CDR3 is 15 residues long. In DNA form, the CDR3 reads TGTGCCAGCAGCCTCCTCGGACGGGATAATTCACCCCTCCACTTT. It translates to CASSLLGRDNSPLHF.

The chain is built from TRBV5-6 and TRBJ1-2; 9 nucleotides line up with TRBD1. This CDR3 has 13 residues. Germline values: CDR1 SGHDT, CDR2 YYEEEE. With 4 bases clipped from V and 8 bases from J, the junction kept 6 bases outside the gene matches. CDR3 DNA sequence: TGTGCCAGCAGCCTGGGACAGGGAGACGGCTACACCTTC. Translating it yields CASSLGQGDGYTF.

J is TRBJ1-1 and V is TRBV7-2; D is unclear. Germline-derived CDR1 and CDR2 are SGHTA and FQGNSA. The CDR3 loop spans 14 amino acids. Trimming cost V 3 bases and J 5 bases, with 13 bases left between them. CDR3 region: CASSLHMVRTEAFF. The CDR3 nucleotides are TGTGCCAGCAGCTTGCATATGGTAAGGACTGAAGCTTTCTTT.

This clone showed up just once. The chain has TRBV4-1 and TRBJ1-2; 8 positions match TRBD1. Per the germline V gene, CDR1 is MGHRA and CDR2 is YSYEKL. The trim removed 1 base at V and 4 bases at J, leaving 8 bases unmatched. The CDR3 sequence is 16 residues long. The DNA for the CDR3 is TGCGCCAGCAGCCAAGTCCCGACAGGGGTTGGCTATGGCTACACCTTC. This encodes CASSQVPTGVGYGYTF.

This clone has only one observation. Other nucleotide sequences in the sample specify the same CDR3. The V call is TRBV5-1, the J call TRBJ2-3; 7 bases align to TRBD1. From germline, CDR1 is SGHRS and CDR2 YFSETQ. CDR3 length equals 15 residues. Germline trimming cut 0 bases from V and 1 base from J; bases unmatched to any gene: 2. Written as DNA, the CDR3 is TGCGCCAGCAGCTTGGGGGACAGAGGCACAGATACGCAGTATTTT. Its translation: CASSLGDRGTDTQYF.